The source of this T cell receptor beta chain is a study of early T cells in non-severe SARS-CoV-2 infection. Study-wide background: Sequenced material consisted of bulk RNA (from unsorted whole blood), and chains were unpaired.

The protocol attached unique molecular identifiers to individual cDNA molecules. Via MiXCR, TCRdb re-called the 5' RACE reads, giving one row per CDR3 protein. The sample carries tens of thousands of distinct CDR3 sequences, less than 15% recorded once. Per the germline V gene, CDR1 is DFQATT and CDR2 is SNEGSKA (reference sequence). The CDR3 sequence is 15 residues long. V dropped 5 bases and J dropped 4 bases, with 17 bases sitting between them. This clonotype was observed a few times. The clonotype originates from an adult who was a healthcare worker with PCR-confirmed SARS-CoV-2 infection or an uninfected control (not recorded which). This sequence joins TRBV20-1 and TRBJ1-4; no reliable D call. Material: whole blood. CDR3 region: CSAFDKGVLNEKLFF. In nucleotides, the CDR3 is TGCAGTGCTTTTGATAAGGGAGTCCTTAATGAAAAACTGTTTTTT.